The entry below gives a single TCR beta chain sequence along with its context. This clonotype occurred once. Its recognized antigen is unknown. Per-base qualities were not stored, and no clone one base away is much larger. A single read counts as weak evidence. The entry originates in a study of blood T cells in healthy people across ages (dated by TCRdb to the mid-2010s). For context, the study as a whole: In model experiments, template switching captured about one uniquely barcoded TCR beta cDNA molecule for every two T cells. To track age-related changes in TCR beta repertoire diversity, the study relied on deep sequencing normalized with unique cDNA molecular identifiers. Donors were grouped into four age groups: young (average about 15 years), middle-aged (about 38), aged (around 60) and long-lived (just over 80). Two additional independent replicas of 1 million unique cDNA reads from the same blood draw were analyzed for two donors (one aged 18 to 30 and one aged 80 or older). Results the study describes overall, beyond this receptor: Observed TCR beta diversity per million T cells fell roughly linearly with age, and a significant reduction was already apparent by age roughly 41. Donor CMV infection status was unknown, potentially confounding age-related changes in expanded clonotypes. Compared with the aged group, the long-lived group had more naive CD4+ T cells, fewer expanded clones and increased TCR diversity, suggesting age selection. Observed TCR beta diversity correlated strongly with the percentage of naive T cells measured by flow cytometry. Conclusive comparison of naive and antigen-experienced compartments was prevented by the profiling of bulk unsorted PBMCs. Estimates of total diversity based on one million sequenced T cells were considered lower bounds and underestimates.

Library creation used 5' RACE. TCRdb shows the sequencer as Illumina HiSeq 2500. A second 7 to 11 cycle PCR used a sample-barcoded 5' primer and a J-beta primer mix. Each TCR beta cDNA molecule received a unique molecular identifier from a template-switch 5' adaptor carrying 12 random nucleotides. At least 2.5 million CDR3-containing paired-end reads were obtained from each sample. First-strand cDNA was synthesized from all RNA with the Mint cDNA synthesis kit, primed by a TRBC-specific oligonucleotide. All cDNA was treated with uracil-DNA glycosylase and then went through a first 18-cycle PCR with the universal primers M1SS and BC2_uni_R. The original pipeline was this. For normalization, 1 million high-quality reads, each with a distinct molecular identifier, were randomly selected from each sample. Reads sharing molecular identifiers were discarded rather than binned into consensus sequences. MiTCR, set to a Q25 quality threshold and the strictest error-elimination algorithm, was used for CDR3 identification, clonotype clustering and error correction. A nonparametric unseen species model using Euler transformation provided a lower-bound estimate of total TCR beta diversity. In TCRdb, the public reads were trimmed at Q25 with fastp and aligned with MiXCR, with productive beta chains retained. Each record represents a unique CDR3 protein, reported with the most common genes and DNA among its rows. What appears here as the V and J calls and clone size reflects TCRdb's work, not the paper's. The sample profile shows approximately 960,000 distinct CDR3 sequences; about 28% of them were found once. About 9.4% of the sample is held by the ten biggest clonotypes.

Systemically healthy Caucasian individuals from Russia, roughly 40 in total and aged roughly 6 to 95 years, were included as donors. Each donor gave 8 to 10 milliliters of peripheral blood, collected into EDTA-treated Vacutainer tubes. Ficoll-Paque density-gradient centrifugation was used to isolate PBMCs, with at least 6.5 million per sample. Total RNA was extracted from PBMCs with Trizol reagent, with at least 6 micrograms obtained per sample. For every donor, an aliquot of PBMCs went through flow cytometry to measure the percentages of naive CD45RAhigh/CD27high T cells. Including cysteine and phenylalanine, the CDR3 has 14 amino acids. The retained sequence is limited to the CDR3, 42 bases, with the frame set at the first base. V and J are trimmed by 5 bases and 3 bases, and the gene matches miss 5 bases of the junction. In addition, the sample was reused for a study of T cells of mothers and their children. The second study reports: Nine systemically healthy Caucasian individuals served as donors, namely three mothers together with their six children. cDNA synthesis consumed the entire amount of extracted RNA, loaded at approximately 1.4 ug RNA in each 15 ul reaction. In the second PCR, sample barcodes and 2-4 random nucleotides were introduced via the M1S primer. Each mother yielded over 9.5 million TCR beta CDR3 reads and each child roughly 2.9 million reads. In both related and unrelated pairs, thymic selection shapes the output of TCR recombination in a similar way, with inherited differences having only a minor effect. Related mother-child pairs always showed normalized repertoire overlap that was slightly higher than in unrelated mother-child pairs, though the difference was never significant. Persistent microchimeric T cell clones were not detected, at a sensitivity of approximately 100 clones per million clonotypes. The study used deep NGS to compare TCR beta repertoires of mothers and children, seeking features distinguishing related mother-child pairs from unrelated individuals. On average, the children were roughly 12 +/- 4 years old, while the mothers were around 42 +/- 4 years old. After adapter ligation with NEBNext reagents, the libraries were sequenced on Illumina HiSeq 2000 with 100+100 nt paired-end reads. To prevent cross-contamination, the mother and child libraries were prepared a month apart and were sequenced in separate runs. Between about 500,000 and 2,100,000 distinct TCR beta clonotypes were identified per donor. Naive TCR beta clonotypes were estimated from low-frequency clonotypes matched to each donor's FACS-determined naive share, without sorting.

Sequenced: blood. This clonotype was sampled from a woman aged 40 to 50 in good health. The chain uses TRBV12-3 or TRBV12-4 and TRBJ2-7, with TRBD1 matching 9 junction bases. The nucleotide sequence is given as TGTGCCAGCAGTCGAGGGACAGGGTACTACGAGCAGTACTTC. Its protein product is CASSRGTGYYEQYF.